These 16 T cell receptor beta chains were all obtained from the same sample, sequenced in a study of sequential checkpoint blockade in melanoma. Treatment of the sample: randomized to nivolumab then ipilimumab (arm A) or the reverse (arm B). Profiling relied on immunoSEQ multiplex PCR, and the TCRdb table lists in-frame clones only, not all of them. Of roughly 18,000 clones in the sample, less than 30% were seen once. The sample consisted of tumor tissue (inferred from file names), taken from a patient given nivolumab and ipilimumab in sequence. All receptors come from a human donor with melanoma.

This clone was observed a handful of times. The rearrangement links TRBV28 to TRBJ2-7, with 13 nucleotides matching TRBD2. The junction had 2 bases not matched to a gene; V was cut back by 5 bases and J by 1 base. The CDR3 is 15 amino acids. CDR1 MDHEN and CDR2 SYDVKM come from the germline V gene. The CDR3 spells CASSRLAGGSYEQYF. CDR3 nucleotides: TGTGCCAGCAGTCGACTAGCGGGGGGATCCTACGAGCAGTACTTC.

The CDR3 sequence: CAWNPGGTEAFF. Here the CDR3 DNA reads TGTGCCTGGAACCCGGGGGGAACTGAAGCTTTCTTT. This chain links TRBV30 with TRBJ1-1; D may be TRBD1 (5 bases). The CDR3 extends over 12 amino acids. Trimming removed 4 bases at V and 5 bases at J, with 11 bases between. Germline V CDR1 and CDR2: GTSNPN, SVGIG (reference sequence).

V is TRBV15 and J is TRBJ2-2, with D possibly TRBD2 on 6 matching bases. CDR3 length: 14 amino acids. V dropped 6 bases and J dropped 5 bases, with 13 bases sitting between them. Germline CDR1 reads LNHNV; CDR2 reads YYDKDF (reference sequence). Here the CDR3 reads CATSTSKGTGELFF. The CDR3, as DNA: TGTGCCACCAGTACTAGCAAGGGAACCGGGGAGCTGTTTTTT.

V gene TRBV6-8 combines with J gene TRBJ2-1; 9 positions match TRBD2. J was trimmed by 2 bases and V by 5 bases; bases with no gene match: 4. The germline CDR1 and CDR2 sequences are MNHGY and SAAAGT. The CDR3 has 15 residues. The CDR3 DNA reads TGTGCCAGCAGTGGGACTAGCAGCCCCTACAATGAGCAGTTCTTC. Translating it yields CASSGTSSPYNEQFF.

This clone showed up just a few times. This sequence joins TRBV7-5 and TRBJ2-3. TRBV7-5 is designated a pseudogene. The CDR3 runs 15 residues. CDR3 amino acids: CASSLMVTRTDTQYF. The CDR3 DNA reads TGTGCCAGCAGCTTAATGGTGACGCGCACAGATACGCAGTATTTT.

This clone was counted between two and nine times. V usage is TRBV30 and J usage is TRBJ2-7; 7 nucleotides agree with TRBD1. CDR1 is GTSNPN, CDR2 SVGIG, per germline (reference sequence). CDR3 length: 12 residues. V lost 2 bases, J lost 7 bases, and 5 bases stayed unmatched. The CDR3 DNA sequence: TGTGCCTGGAGTACGGGACAGCGGGAGCAGTACTTC. This codes for CAWSTGQREQYF.

The gene calls are TRBV5-1 and TRBJ2-5; 9 bases match TRBD1. The germline V gene has CDR1 SGHRS and CDR2 YFSETQ. The length of the CDR3 is 15 residues. J lost 3 bases, V lost 9 bases, and 12 bases had no gene match. CDR3 region: CATRPGQGIEETQYF. Written as DNA, the CDR3 is TGCGCCACCAGACCGGGACAGGGAATTGAAGAGACCCAGTACTTC. Combining the CDR3 with reference TRBV5-1 and TRBJ2-5 gives the whole variable domain KAGVTQTPRYLIKTRGQQVTLSCSPISGHRSVSWYQQTPGQGLQFLFEYFSETQRNKGNFPGRFSGRQFSNSRSEMNVSTLELGDSALYLCATRPGQGIEETQYFGPGTRLLVL.

The V call is TRBV6-8, the J call TRBJ1-4; the D gene is possibly TRBD1 (6 bases). The CDR3 consists of 13 residues. CDR1 and CDR2 (germline): MNHGY, SAAAGT. Trimming removed 6 bases at V and 5 bases at J, with 10 bases between. CDR3 loop: CASRRQGNEKLFF. In nucleotides, the CDR3 is TGTGCCAGCAGGCGGCAGGGGAATGAAAAACTGTTTTTT.

This clone was counted only a few times. The gene calls are TRBV9 and TRBJ2-3; the D call may be TRBD1 or TRBD2 (5 bases each). Germline CDR1 SGDLS, CDR2 YYNGEE. Deletions cut 4 bases from V and 5 bases from J, with 23 bases between. This CDR3 has 17 residues. This chain's CDR3 is CASSTPGTTYGGDTQYF. The CDR3, as DNA: TGTGCCAGCAGCACCCCTGGGACCACGTATGGCGGAGATACGCAGTATTTT.

This clone has a handful of counts. The genes are TRBV30 and TRBJ1-4, with TRBD1 matching over 9 bases. Germline CDR1 reads GTSNPN; CDR2 reads SVGIG (reference sequence). The CDR3 sequence is 15 residues long. Trimming at V came to 3 bases and at J to 5 bases, leaving 7 bases not matched to a gene. The CDR3 region is CAWSRQGGGNEKLFF. As DNA, the CDR3 is TGTGCCTGGAGCAGACAGGGGGGAGGAAATGAAAAACTGTTTTTT.

The gene calls are TRBV29-1 and TRBJ2-7, with 13 nucleotides matching TRBD2. This CDR3 spans 16 amino acids. Germline V lookup: CDR1 SQVTM, CDR2 ANQGSEA. V trimming: 6 bases; J trimming: 2 bases; junction bases outside the gene matches: 10. The CDR3 loop reads CSVLGQGLAGTYEQYF. The CDR3 bases are TGCAGCGTCCTCGGGCAGGGACTAGCGGGGACCTACGAGCAGTACTTC.

The chain carries TRBV6-8 and TRBJ1-1, with unresolved D. CDR1 and CDR2 from the germline V gene are MNHGY and SAAAGT. V lost 6 bases to trimming and J lost 0 bases, with 11 bases between them. The CDR3 contains 14 residues. CDR3 amino acids: CASRLTSLNTEAFF. DNA for the CDR3: TGTGCCAGCAGACTAACCAGCTTGAACACTGAAGCTTTCTTT.

V and J are TRBV6-8 and TRBJ2-3; 9 bases match TRBD2. Trimming removed 5 bases from V and 2 bases from J; junction bases left unmatched: 2. Germline assignment: CDR1 MNHGY and CDR2 SAAAGT. This CDR3 contains 14 residues. The chain's CDR3 is CASSGGGATDTQYF. For the CDR3, the DNA is TGTGCCAGCAGTGGCGGGGGGGCCACAGATACGCAGTATTTT.

This clone was counted between two and nine times. The J gene is TRBJ2-5, the V gene TRBV6-8, with D possibly being TRBD2 (6 bases). In germline, CDR1 is MNHGY, CDR2 SAAAGT. The CDR3 has 15 amino acids. The germline V and J ends were trimmed by 2 bases and 1 base, with 11 bases remaining between them. The CDR3 here is CASSYGGLGQETQYF. The CDR3 DNA reads as TGTGCCAGCAGTTACGGAGGGTTGGGCCAAGAGACCCAGTACTTC.

This clone has more than one count but fewer than ten. The chain recombines TRBV12-1 with TRBJ2-7; TRBD1, the table's D call, lacks a check against the DNA. TRBV12-1 is deemed a pseudogene. This CDR3 is 16 amino acids long. The CDR3 region has the DNA TGTGCCAGCAGCTTTGGATTGTGCCAGGGGGTATACGAGCAGTACTTC. Translated: CASSFGLCQGVYEQYF.

The rearrangement joins TRBV7-8 to TRBJ2-3, with 7 bases that match TRBD2. Germline V gives CDR1 SGHVS, CDR2 FQNEAQ. Trimming cost V 5 bases and J 8 bases; bases outside gene matches: 7. This CDR3 has 13 residues. The CDR3 here is CASSAKLASTQYF. The CDR3 DNA sequence: TGTGCCAGCAGCGCCAAACTAGCGTCTACGCAGTATTTT.